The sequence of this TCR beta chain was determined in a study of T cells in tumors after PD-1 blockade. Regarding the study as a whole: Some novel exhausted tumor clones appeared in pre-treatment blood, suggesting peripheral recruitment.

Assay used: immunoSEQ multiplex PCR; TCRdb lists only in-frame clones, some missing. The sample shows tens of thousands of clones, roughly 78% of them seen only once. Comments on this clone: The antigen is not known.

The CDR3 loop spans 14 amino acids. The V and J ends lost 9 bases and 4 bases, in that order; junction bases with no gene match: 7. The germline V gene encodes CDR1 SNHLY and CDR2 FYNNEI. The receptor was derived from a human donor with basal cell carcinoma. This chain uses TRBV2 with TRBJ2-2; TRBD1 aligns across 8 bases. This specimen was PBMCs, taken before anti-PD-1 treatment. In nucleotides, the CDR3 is TGTGCCAGTATGCCGGGACAGGCCACCGGGGAGCTGTTTTTT. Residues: CASMPGQATGELFF.